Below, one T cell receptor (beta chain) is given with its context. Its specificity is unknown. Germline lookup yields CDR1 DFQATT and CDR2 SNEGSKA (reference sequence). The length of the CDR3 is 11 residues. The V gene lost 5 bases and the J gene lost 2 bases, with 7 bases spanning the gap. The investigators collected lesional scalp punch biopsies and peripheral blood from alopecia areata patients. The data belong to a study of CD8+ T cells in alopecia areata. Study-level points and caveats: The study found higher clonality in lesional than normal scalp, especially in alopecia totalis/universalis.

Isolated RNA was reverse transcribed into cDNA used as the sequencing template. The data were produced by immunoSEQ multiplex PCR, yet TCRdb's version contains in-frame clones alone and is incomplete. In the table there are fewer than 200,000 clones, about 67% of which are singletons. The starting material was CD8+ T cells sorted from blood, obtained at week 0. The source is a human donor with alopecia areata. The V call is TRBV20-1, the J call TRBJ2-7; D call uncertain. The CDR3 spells CSAPSPYEQYF. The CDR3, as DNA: TGCAGTGCTCCCAGTCCCTACGAGCAGTACTTC.